This entry lists 16 T cell receptor beta chains sequenced from one sample in a study of T cell responses to AZD1222 COVID-19 vaccine. Assay: immunoSEQ multiplex PCR; the TCRdb copy retains only in-frame clones and omits some. This sample carries around 180,000 clones, about 89% of them seen once, and the ten largest clones take about 3%. The sample was peripheral blood, taken on day 0 of MenACWY control vaccination. These receptors originate from an adult in good health.

V usage is TRBV6-2 or TRBV6-3 and J usage is TRBJ1-1; tentatively, D is TRBD1 (6 bases). Germline CDR1 reads MNHEY; CDR2 reads SVGEGT. The CDR3 runs to 14 residues. The ends were cut back, 5 bases at V and 4 bases at J, with 14 bases in the middle. The CDR3 nucleotides are TGTGCCAGCAGTCGGACCCTGGGGGCCACTGAAGCTTTCTTT. The encoded protein is CASSRTLGATEAFF.

A single count supports this clone. Written as DNA, the CDR3 is TGCAGCGCCCGATGGGGGGCTGGGGAGACCCAGTACTTC. Protein product: CSARWGAGETQYF. The V and J genes are TRBV29-1 and TRBJ2-5; D could derive from TRBD1 or TRBD2 (6 bases each). The CDR3 covers 13 residues. From germline, CDR1 is SQVTM and CDR2 ANQGSEA. Trimming shortened V by 7 bases and J by 5 bases, and 17 bases separated the two germline ends.

The chain couples TRBV10-2 to TRBJ1-1; D is undetermined. Germline-derived CDR1 and CDR2 are WSHSY and SAAADI. The CDR3 sequence is 11 residues long. The germline V and J ends were trimmed by 2 bases and 5 bases, with 3 bases remaining between them. The CDR3: CASSEGTEAFF. CDR3 sequence (DNA): TGCGCCAGCAGTGAGGGGACTGAAGCTTTCTTT.

This chain links TRBV3-1 (or the pseudogene TRBV3-2) with TRBJ2-7; D possibly corresponds to TRBD2 (6 bases). CDR1 is LGHDT and CDR2 is YNNKEL in the germline V gene (reference sequence). The length of the CDR3 is 13 residues. V was pared by 4 bases and J by 2 bases, with 9 bases between. CDR3 region: CASSRPGAYEQYF. The DNA of the CDR3 is TGTGCCAGCAGCCGACCGGGGGCCTACGAGCAGTACTTC.

This clone came up a few times. V and J are TRBV5-4 and TRBJ2-2, with a possible D match to TRBD2 (5 bases). With 4 bases removed from V and 5 bases from J, the gap between germline ends came to 18 bases. CDR1 and CDR2 from the germline V gene are SGHNT and YYREEE (reference sequence). The CDR3 is 16 residues long. The CDR3 loop is CASSRAWQRGTGELFF. CDR3 nucleotide sequence: TGTGCCAGCAGCCGGGCGTGGCAGCGAGGGACCGGGGAGCTGTTTTTT. The variable domain in full, with the rest retrieved from reference TRBV5-4 and TRBJ2-2, is ETGVTQSPTHLIKTRGQQVTLRCSSQSGHNTVSWYQQALGQGPQFIFQYYREEENGRGNFPPRFSGLQFPNYSSELNVNALELDDSALYLCASSRAWQRGTGELFFGEGSRLTVL.

This clone was counted once. The chain uses TRBV9 and TRBJ2-7; TRBD2 matches at 9 bases. The CDR3 contains 15 residues. V shed 3 bases, J shed 5 bases, and the junction held 9 bases outside the gene matches. Germline CDR1 is SGDLS and CDR2 is YYNGEE. Here the CDR3 reads CASSASGVMAHEQYF. CDR3 nucleotide sequence: TGTGCCAGCAGCGCTAGCGGGGTTATGGCGCACGAGCAGTACTTC.

The V call is TRBV5-8, the J call TRBJ1-6; a weak D match, TRBD1 (6 bases). Trimming removed 0 bases from V and 9 bases from J, with 13 bases in between. Germline values: CDR1 SGHTS, CDR2 YDEGEE. The CDR3 has 15 residues. CDR3 nucleotides: TGTGCCAGCAGCTTGGGATACAGGGAAGGTTCACCCCTCCACTTT. This codes for CASSLGYREGSPLHF.

The rearrangement joins TRBV9 to TRBJ1-6; D not certain. This CDR3 comprises 13 residues. Trimming shortened V by 1 base and J by 9 bases, and 8 bases separated the two germline ends. Germline values: CDR1 SGDLS, CDR2 YYNGEE. The CDR3 nucleotides read TGTGCCAGCAGCGTACAGGAGACTTCACCCCTCCACTTT. This encodes CASSVQETSPLHF.

The chain combines TRBV21-1 with TRBJ1-2; the table names TRBD1, a call not compared with the DNA. TRBV21-1 is reported as a pseudogene. The CDR3 runs 13 residues. The CDR3 sequence is CASNWTGVYGYTF. CDR3 sequence (DNA): TGTGCCAGCAATTGGACAGGGGTCTATGGCTACACCTTC.

The chain couples TRBV7-8 to TRBJ2-1; TRBD2 aligns across 9 bases. Per germline, CDR1 SGHVS and CDR2 FQNEAQ. This CDR3 contains 15 residues. V lost 6 bases and J lost 7; bases outside the gene matches: 10. CDR3 nucleotide sequence: TGTGCCAGCAGTTACGGCGGGGGGGGGTGGAATGAGCAGTTCTTC. Amino acid sequence: CASSYGGGGWNEQFF. The full variable domain, its missing parts supplied by reference TRBV7-8 and TRBJ2-1, is GAGVSQSPRYKVAKRGQDVALRCDPISGHVSLFWYQQALGQGPEFLTYFQNEAQLDKSGLPSDRFFAERPEGSVSTLKIQRTQQEDSAVYLCASSYGGGGWNEQFFGPGTRLTVL.

The J gene is TRBJ2-5, the V gene TRBV6-1; D is uncertain. This CDR3 spans 15 amino acids. The V gene lost 2 bases and the J gene lost 0 bases, with 10 bases spanning the gap. Per germline, CDR1 MNHNS and CDR2 SASEGT. This chain's CDR3 is CASSERFGDQETQYF. The DNA for the CDR3 is TGTGCCAGCAGTGAACGATTTGGTGACCAAGAGACCCAGTACTTC.

This rearrangement joins TRBV9 to TRBJ1-2; a weak D match, TRBD1 (6 bases). The length of the CDR3 is 17 residues. Trimming removed 4 bases at V and 7 bases at J, with 26 bases between. Germline V gene lookup returns CDR1 SGDLS and CDR2 YYNGEE. The CDR3 region is CASSHHSLKGGGSGYTF. The CDR3 DNA reads TGTGCCAGCAGCCATCACTCCCTTAAGGGAGGGGGTTCTGGCTACACCTTC.

The chain is built from TRBV14 and TRBJ2-1; D possibly uses TRBD1 or TRBD2 (5 bases each). Trimming left V 2 bases short and J 2 bases short, with 13 bases between. This CDR3 region has 16 residues. CDR1 and CDR2 from the germline V gene are SGHDN and FVKESK. The CDR3 reads CASSQLGELPYNEQFF. The CDR3 DNA reads as TGTGCCAGCAGCCAACTGGGGGAGCTTCCCTACAATGAGCAGTTCTTC.

This rearrangement joins TRBV27 to TRBJ1-2; D gene ambiguous. Trimming removed 2 bases from V and 8 bases from J, with 9 bases in between. CDR3 length: 12 amino acids. Germline V gives CDR1 MNHEY, CDR2 SMNVEV (reference sequence). CDR3 sequence (DNA): TGTGCCAGCAGTTTAGCCGGGTCCGGCTACACCTTC. Amino acids: CASSLAGSGYTF.

The chain links TRBV23-1 to TRBJ2-7; no clear D. TRBV23-1 qualifies as an ORF whose function is uncertain. V shed 2 bases and J shed 6 bases, with 17 bases lying between them. This CDR3 has 15 amino acids. The CDR3 spells CASSQIHTLDTEQYF. CDR3 DNA sequence: TGCGCCAGCAGTCAAATACACACATTGGATACCGAGCAGTACTTC.

This chain connects TRBV27 to TRBJ1-5, with TRBD1 matching over 8 bases. The ends lost 4 bases at V and 7 bases at J; junction bases unmatched: 15. The CDR3 extends over 17 amino acids. Germline assignment: CDR1 MNHEY and CDR2 SMNVEV (reference sequence). CDR3 DNA sequence: TGTGCCAGCAGTTCCATGGGCGGACAGGGCTTTCGACAGCCCCAGCATTTT. It specifies CASSSMGGQGFRQPQHF.